Below are 2 T cell receptor beta chains sequenced from a single sample in a study of blood T cell repertoires in COVID-19. TCRdb's copy holds only in-frame clones and misses some; the assay was immunoSEQ multiplex PCR. The table shows over 200,000 clones, with roughly 89% occurring only once. The specimen was peripheral blood. All receptors derive from a man in his 60s who had recovered from COVID-19.

This clone turned up a few times. This chain joins TRBV18 and TRBJ1-2; 7 bases agree with TRBD1. V gave up 3 bases and J gave up 8 bases; unmatched junction bases: 15. The germline gives CDR1 KGHSH, CDR2 LQKENI. This CDR3 comprises 16 residues. In DNA, the CDR3 is TGTGCCAGCTCACCGGATCTCGGGACAGCCCCCGGCGGCTACACCTTC. It is translated as CASSPDLGTAPGGYTF.

J is TRBJ1-1 and V is TRBV4-3, with D maybe TRBD1 (5 bases). The CDR3 length is 15 residues. Trimming took 0 bases from V and 7 from J, leaving 15 bases between them. Germline CDR1 LGHNA, CDR2 YSLEER. The DNA for the CDR3 is TGCGCCAGCAGCCAAGAATTACGCAGGGCCGATGAAGCTTTCTTT. Translating it yields CASSQELRRADEAFF.